This TCR beta chain comes out of a study of T cells in localized non-small cell lung cancer. General study findings and limits: Adjacent lung had a median roughly 53 of the 100 largest tumor clones. Multi-region tumor sequencing was not done, so intratumor heterogeneity could not be excluded.

On this clone itself: Antigen unknown.

Sequencing used immunoSEQ multiplex PCR; TCRdb keeps in-frame clones, though not all of them. The profile shows about 59,000 clones, roughly 92% of them singletons. Germline lookup yields CDR1 SNHLY and CDR2 FYNNEI. The CDR3 has 15 residues. With 4 bases clipped from V and 5 bases from J, the junction kept 6 bases outside the gene matches. The sequence was collected from a man between 40 and 70 years old with stage I lung adenocarcinoma. Sequencing used peripheral blood, obtained before any cancer treatment. This chain uses TRBV2 with TRBJ2-5, with TRBD2 matching over 11 bases. The CDR3 spells CASSVGLAGGETQYF. The CDR3 bases are TGTGCCAGCAGTGTAGGACTAGCGGGTGGGGAGACCCAGTACTTC.